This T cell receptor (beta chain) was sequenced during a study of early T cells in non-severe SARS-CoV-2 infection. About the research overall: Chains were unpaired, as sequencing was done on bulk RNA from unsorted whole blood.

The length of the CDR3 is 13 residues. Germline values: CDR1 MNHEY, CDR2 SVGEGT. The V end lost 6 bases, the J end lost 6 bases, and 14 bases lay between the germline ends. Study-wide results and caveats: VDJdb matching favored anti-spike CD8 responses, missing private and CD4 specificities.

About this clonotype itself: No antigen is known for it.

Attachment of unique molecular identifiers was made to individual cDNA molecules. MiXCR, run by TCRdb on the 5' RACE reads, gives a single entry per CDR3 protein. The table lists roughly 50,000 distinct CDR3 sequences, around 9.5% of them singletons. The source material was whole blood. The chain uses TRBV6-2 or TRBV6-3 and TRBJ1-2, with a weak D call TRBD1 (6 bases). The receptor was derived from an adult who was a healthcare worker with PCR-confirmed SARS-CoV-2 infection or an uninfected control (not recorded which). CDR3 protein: CASSLWGRDGYTF. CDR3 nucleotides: TGTGCCAGCAGCCTTTGGGGGCGAGATGGCTACACCTTC.